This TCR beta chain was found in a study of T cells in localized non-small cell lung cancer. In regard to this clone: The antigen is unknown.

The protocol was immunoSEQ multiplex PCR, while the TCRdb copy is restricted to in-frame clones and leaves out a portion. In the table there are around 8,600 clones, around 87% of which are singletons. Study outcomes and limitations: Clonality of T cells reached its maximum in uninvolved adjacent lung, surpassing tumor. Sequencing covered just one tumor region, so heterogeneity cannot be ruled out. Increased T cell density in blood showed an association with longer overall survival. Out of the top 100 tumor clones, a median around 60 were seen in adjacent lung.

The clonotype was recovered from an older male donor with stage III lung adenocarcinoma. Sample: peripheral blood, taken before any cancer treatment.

DNA of the CDR3: TGTGCCAGCAGCCTGGGACAGCTTAACTCTGGAAACACCATATATTTT. It codes for CASSLGQLNSGNTIYF. The chain uses TRBV5-4 and TRBJ1-3; 7 bases map to TRBD1. This CDR3 has 16 amino acids. J was trimmed by 0 bases and V by 4 bases; bases with no gene match: 7. Per germline, CDR1 SGHNT and CDR2 YYREEE (reference sequence). The entire variable domain, with the rest obtained from reference TRBV5-4 and TRBJ1-3, is as follows: ETGVTQSPTHLIKTRGQQVTLRCSSQSGHNTVSWYQQALGQGPQFIFQYYREEENGRGNFPPRFSGLQFPNYSSELNVNALELDDSALYLCASSLGQLNSGNTIYFGEGSWLTVV.